This TCR beta chain stems from a study of cytomegalovirus exposure and HLA in healthy donors. Germline CDR1 reads WNHNN; CDR2 reads SYGVQD (reference sequence). Deletions cut 5 bases from V and 2 bases from J, with 15 bases between. The CDR3 has 15 residues. Healthy individuals who donated bone marrow served as the donors. At the time of sampling, donors were nominally healthy, though unrecorded immune exposures were likely. The study ran its PCR with 60 Vbeta and 13 Jbeta primers. TCRdb keeps only in-frame clones here, not all; method: immunoSEQ multiplex PCR. The sample has more than 95,000 clones; 65% to 75% are singletons. General study points: TCR association rates varied by HLA locus in a later analysis, with DRB1 highest and HLA-C lowest.

About this clone: The antigen is unknown.

The sequenced sample consisted of PBMCs. The chain carries TRBV10-1 and TRBJ2-5, with a weak D call TRBD1 (7 bases). The sequence was collected from a woman aged 50 to 60 in good health and CMV-seropositive. The CDR3 reads CASSSGGNSQETQYF. The CDR3 DNA reads as TGCGCCAGCAGTTCAGGGGGGAACTCTCAAGAGACCCAGTACTTC.